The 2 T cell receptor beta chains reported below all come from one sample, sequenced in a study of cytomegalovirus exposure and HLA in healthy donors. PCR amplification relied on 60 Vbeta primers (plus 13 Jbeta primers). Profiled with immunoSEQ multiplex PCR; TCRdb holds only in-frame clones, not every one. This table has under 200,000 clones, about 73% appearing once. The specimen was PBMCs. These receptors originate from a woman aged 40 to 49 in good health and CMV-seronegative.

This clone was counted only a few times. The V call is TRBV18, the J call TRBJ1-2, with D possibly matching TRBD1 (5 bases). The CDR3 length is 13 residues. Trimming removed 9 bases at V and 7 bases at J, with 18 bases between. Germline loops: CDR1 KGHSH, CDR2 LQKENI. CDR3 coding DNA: TGTGCCAGTTCTTCCGACCGGCAGGGTGGCTACACCTTC. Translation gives CASSSDRQGGYTF. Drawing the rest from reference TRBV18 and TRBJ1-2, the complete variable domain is NAGVMQNPRHLVRRRGQEARLRCSPMKGHSHVYWYRQLPEEGLKFMVYLQKENIIDESGMPKERFSAEFPKEGPSILRIQQVVRGDSAAYFCASSSDRQGGYTFGSGTRLTVV.

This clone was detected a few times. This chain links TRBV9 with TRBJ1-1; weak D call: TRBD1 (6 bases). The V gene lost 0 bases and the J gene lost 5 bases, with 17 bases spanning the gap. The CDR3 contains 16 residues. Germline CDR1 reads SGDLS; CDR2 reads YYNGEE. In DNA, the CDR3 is TGTGCCAGCAGCGTAGCGTTGTTTGCCGGACAGACTGAAGCTTTCTTT. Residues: CASSVALFAGQTEAFF.